This T cell receptor beta chain was captured in a study of human T cells and chemical hapten exposure (dated by TCRdb to 2020 to 2022). With respect to the entire study: For sensitization, 2% DPC in acetone was applied to a roughly 2 cm by roughly 2 cm area of upper inner arm skin. Patients additionally received weekly therapeutic DPC doses to the scalp throughout the approximately 24-week study period. Patch testing was performed on the upper back with Finn chambers containing 0.01% DPC, and the patch tests were scored after 6 days according to International Contact Dermatitis Research Group standards. The mostly female patient cohort included alopecia areata with under or over 50% scalp involvement, alopecia totalis and alopecia universalis. Libraries were pooled for sequencing, and variation in per-sample TCR yields was attributed mainly to small differences in library volumes within the pool. In alopecia patients, the study followed how the peripheral blood TCR repertoire changed in vivo over primary and secondary sensitization to diphenylcyclopropenone (DPC), a hapten. Blood samples were taken from patients before sensitization (week 0) and then at 2, 6 and about 24 weeks after DPC sensitization. About 29 alopecia patients gave blood for TCR sequencing at one to four time points (pre-sensitization, 2, 6 and 24 weeks).

Libraries were made using RACE. TCRdb lists the instrument as NextSeq 500. During library preparation, unique molecular identifiers were attached to individual cDNA molecules so that TCRs could be counted in a quantitative, reproducible way. From each blood RNA sample, both TCR alpha and TCR beta chains were sequenced. Turning to the authors' computational methods: Samples had a median of roughly 99,000 TCRs, with a range from roughly 23,224 to 750,000. V, J and CDR3 annotation of the TCR reads was performed with the Decombinator software suite. For PS versus PT1 abundance plots, all samples were subsampled to the same number of TCRs (28,000). TCRs were defined as expanded if absent before sensitization and observed at least eight times at the 2-week time point. Clones were called with MiXCR by TCRdb after fastp trimmed the public reads at Q25, and only in-frame beta chains were retained. Each record represents a unique CDR3 protein, reported with the most common genes and DNA among its rows. For this entry, the V and J calls and clone size follow TCRdb and not the study's own pipeline. The table for this sample lists approximately 91,000 distinct CDR3 sequences; 11% of them were counted only once. The ten largest clones represent roughly 1.4% of the sample.

This clonotype was counted ten times or more. Its target antigen remains unknown. Base quality data are lacking; no much larger clone is found one base away. This specimen's time point label, per the study, means: patch test 2, 6 weeks after DPC sensitization. What this sample's treatment or condition label stands for: therapeutic diphenylcyclopropenone sensitization with weekly scalp DPC. At each patch-test visit, blood was drawn before the patch test was applied. To be eligible, patients had to be aged 18 to 70, diagnosed with alopecia and judged suitable for DPC therapy, while pregnant patients were excluded. Total RNA was isolated from unfractionated whole blood collected in Tempus Blood RNA tubes. On the study overall, not on this receptor specifically: Patch test score correlated positively with the number of PT1 expanded TCRs, reaching significance at thresholds 8, 16 and 32 but not at 4. Significantly more large CDR3 similarity clusters were formed by expanded TCRs than by pre-sensitization or healthy control sets, consistent with antigen-driven responses. No change with DPC sensitization was found in the number of TCRs above 1 in 1000 frequency, and no evidence of global repertoire structure alterations was found. Because all patients had alopecia, a presumed autoimmune disease, the immune response of the patients might differ from that of healthy individuals. Repeated subsampling changed both the strength of the expansion versus patch-test correlation and the threshold at which the correlation became significant.

As encoded in the germline V gene, CDR1 is WSHSY while CDR2 is SAAADI. V lost 3 bases and J lost 7 bases; the stretch between them is 16 bases long. The CDR3 has 15 amino acids, counting the end cysteine and phenylalanine. Only CDR3 DNA is held: 45 bases, read in frame from base 1. Material: whole blood, obtained in connection with sensitization to the hapten diphenylcyclopropenone (DPC). The clonotype comes from a man aged 18 to 35 with alopecia areata. Some clones in this sample may be carry-over from other donors' samples. The V and J segments used are TRBV10-2 and TRBJ1-5, with a tentative D gene TRBD1 over 5 matching bases. This receptor has the CDR3 CASSDMGRGAQPQHF. The nucleotides are TGCGCCAGCAGTGATATGGGAAGGGGTGCCCAGCCCCAGCATTTT.